These 16 T cell receptor beta chains were sequenced from one sample in a study of T cells expressing NK-cell markers. TCRdb re-called the 5' RACE reads and shows each CDR3 protein once, DNA omitted. Its clone listing holds about 460,000 distinct CDR3 sequences. Sequenced input: blood T cells: a sorted CD56 or NKG2C T cell subset, CD4+ or CD8+ T cells, or bulk PBMC T cells (not recorded which). These receptors came from a woman in her fifties or sixties in good health.

The chain carries TRBV29-1 and TRBJ1-4; the TCRdb D gene call, TRBD1, has no DNA to confirm it. The CDR3 totals 13 residues. CDR1 and CDR2 (germline): SQVTM, ANQGSEA. The CDR3 loop reads CSVESGQGEKLFF.

The chain couples TRBV11-2 to TRBJ2-1; lacking DNA, the TRBD1 call made by TCRdb goes unchecked. The germline V gene encodes CDR1 SGHAT and CDR2 FQNNGV. This CDR3 contains 14 residues. CDR3 in amino acids: CASSLIRRGPEQFF.

The chain recombines TRBV12-3 or TRBV12-4 with TRBJ1-1; TCRdb picks TRBD1, but there is no DNA to check that call. The CDR3 has 15 residues. The CDR3 is CASSPPGTANTEAFF.

V is TRBV3-1 and J is TRBJ1-2. This CDR3 has 14 amino acids. CDR1 and CDR2 from the germline V gene are LGHDT and YNNKEL (reference sequence). The CDR3 is CASSPRHANYGYTF.

The chain uses TRBV5-1 and TRBJ2-1. Looked up from germline, CDR1 is SGHRS and CDR2 is YFSETQ. The length of the CDR3 is 14 residues. CDR3 protein: CASSLRSSFNEQFF.

This rearrangement joins TRBV11-2 to TRBJ2-2; TCRdb lists TRBD2, though no DNA is available to test this call. CDR1 and CDR2 from the germline V gene are SGHAT and FQNNGV. The CDR3 consists of 16 residues. CDR3 amino acids: CASKLGSEALTGELFF.

The chain couples TRBV29-1 to TRBJ1-4. The CDR3 consists of 14 residues. Per germline, CDR1 SQVTM and CDR2 ANQGSEA. The CDR3 loop reads CSVVGGSSYEKLFF.

V is TRBV20-1 and J is TRBJ2-3; lacking DNA, the TRBD2 call made by TCRdb goes unchecked. The CDR3 runs 14 residues. Germline V gives CDR1 DFQATT, CDR2 SNEGSKA (reference sequence). CDR3: CSANREVQGDTQYF.

The chain employs TRBV20-1 and TRBJ2-3; TCRdb calls TRBD2, which cannot be checked without DNA. The CDR3 has 18 residues. From germline, CDR1 is DFQATT and CDR2 SNEGSKA (reference sequence). Here the CDR3 reads CSAIDISGRVSSTDTQYF.

The chain employs TRBV29-1 and TRBJ2-1; there is no DNA to check the TCRdb D call of TRBD1. Looked up from germline, CDR1 is SQVTM and CDR2 is ANQGSEA. The CDR3 sequence is 13 residues long. The CDR3 is CSARDREPNEQFF.

This rearrangement joins TRBV7-9 to TRBJ1-2; the TCRdb D gene call, TRBD1, has no DNA to confirm it. The germline V gene encodes CDR1 SEHNR and CDR2 FQNEAQ (reference sequence). The CDR3 is made up of 13 amino acids. CDR3 sequence: CASSLKQGSGYTF.

The chain carries TRBV11-3 and TRBJ2-7. CDR1 SGHNT and CDR2 YENEEA come from the germline V gene. The CDR3 sequence is 13 residues long. CDR3 loop: CASSLVVSYEQYF.

The CDR3 loop is CASSYSFVGFNEQFF. This chain uses TRBV6-5 with TRBJ2-1. This CDR3 spans 15 amino acids. Germline CDR1 is MNHEY and CDR2 is SVGAGI.

This chain joins TRBV20-1 and TRBJ1-4. The germline V gene encodes CDR1 DFQATT and CDR2 SNEGSKA (reference sequence). The CDR3 loop spans 14 amino acids. The CDR3 reads CSAGPGLANEKLFF.

The V and J genes are TRBV20-1 and TRBJ2-7. Germline V gene lookup returns CDR1 DFQATT and CDR2 SNEGSKA (reference sequence). CDR3 size: 14 residues. CDR3: CSARDYQGLYEQYF.

V gene TRBV15 combines with J gene TRBJ2-5; no DNA is available, so the TRBD1 call from TCRdb remains unchecked. This CDR3 has 16 residues. Per germline, CDR1 LNHNV and CDR2 YYDKDF (reference sequence). The CDR3 loop is CATSRLMGGTQETQYF.